This record concerns one T cell receptor beta chain sequence. Its specificity is unknown. The record originates from a study of somatic mutations in cytotoxic T cells in rheumatoid arthritis. Study results and caveats: Between rheumatoid arthritis patients and age-matched healthy controls, CD8+ T-cell clonality showed no significant difference.

Germline V gene lookup returns CDR1 SGHDN and CDR2 FVKESK. Trimming stripped 1 base from V and 2 bases from J, with 6 bases between. The CDR3 totals 13 residues. Profiling relied on immunoSEQ multiplex PCR, and the TCRdb table lists in-frame clones only, not all of them. The sample includes 10,000 to 12,000 clones, around 82% of them seen just once. The rearrangement uses TRBV14 and TRBJ2-7; no clear D gene. Sequencing input: CD8+ T cells sorted from blood. This sequence originates from an adult with rheumatoid arthritis. The CDR3 DNA reads as TGTGCCAGCAGCCAAGGGCAGACCTACGAGCAGTACTTC. This gives the protein CASSQGQTYEQYF.